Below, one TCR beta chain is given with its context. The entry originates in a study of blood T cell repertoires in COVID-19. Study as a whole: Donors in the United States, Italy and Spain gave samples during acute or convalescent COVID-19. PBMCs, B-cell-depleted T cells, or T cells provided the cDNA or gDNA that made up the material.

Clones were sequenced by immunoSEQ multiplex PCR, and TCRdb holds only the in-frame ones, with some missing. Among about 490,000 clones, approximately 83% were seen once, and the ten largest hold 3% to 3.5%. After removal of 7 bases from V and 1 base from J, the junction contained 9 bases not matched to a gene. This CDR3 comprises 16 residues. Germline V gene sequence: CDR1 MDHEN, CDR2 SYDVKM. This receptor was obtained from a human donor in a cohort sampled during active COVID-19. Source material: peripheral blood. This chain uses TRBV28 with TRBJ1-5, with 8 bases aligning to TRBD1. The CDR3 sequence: CASIEGQVLSNQPQHF. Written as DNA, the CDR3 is TGTGCCAGCATCGAGGGACAGGTATTAAGCAATCAGCCCCAGCATTTT.